The present T cell receptor beta chain was sequenced within a study of blood T cell repertoires in COVID-19. This CDR3 has 16 amino acids. From germline, CDR1 is SGHNT and CDR2 YYREEE (reference sequence). Trimming took 0 bases from V and 7 from J; bases not matched to a gene: 8. Original processing notes: Quantification of nucleated cells was approximated via reference gene primer amplification. Generated by immunoSEQ multiplex PCR, the TCRdb table keeps only in-frame clones and is missing some. The D gene and trimming were derived from the DNA, and the V and J assignments and clone size from that table. This sample carries roughly 53,000 clones, 70% to 90% of them seen once, and the ten largest clones take around 2.7%.

This sequence originates from a man aged 80 or over with acute or convalescent COVID-19. The sample comprised peripheral blood. The chain combines TRBV5-4 with TRBJ2-1; 9 bases are shared with TRBD2. The CDR3 DNA sequence: TGTGCCAGCAGCTTGGGCACTGGCGGGGGGGGGAATGAGCAGTTCTTC. It codes for CASSLGTGGGGNEQFF.